A selection of T cell receptor beta chains follows, all from one sample in a study of T cells in Graves' hyperthyroidism and ophthalmopathy. A single record per CDR3 protein comes from TCRdb applying MiXCR to the multiplex PCR reads. The repertoire has a few hundred thousand distinct CDR3 sequences, around a sixth of them found once; the top ten carry 45% to 50%. Specimen: blood. The receptors here all came from a woman aged 45-65 years with Graves' hyperthyroidism. CDR3s include the opening cysteine and the closing phenylalanine or tryptophan. A D gene is named only where the DNA matches it firmly. The size entry is marked missing in some rows and otherwise reads once, few, many or a size class.

CDR3aa: CSATDYMNTEAFF; CDR3nt: TGCAGTGCTACCGATTACATGAACACTGAAGCTTTCTTT; abundance: NA; v_gene: TRBV20-1; d_gene: NA; j_gene: TRBJ1-1
CDR3aa: CASSEEEGQYF; CDR3nt: TGTGCCAGCAGTGAGGAGGAGGGGCAGTACTTC; abundance: few; v_gene: TRBV2; d_gene: NA; j_gene: TRBJ2-7
CDR3aa: CASQLAGAYNEQFF; CDR3nt: TGTGCCAGCCAACTAGCGGGAGCCTACAATGAGCAGTTCTTC; abundance: few; v_gene: TRBV28; d_gene: TRBD2; j_gene: TRBJ2-1
CDR3aa: CAWSRVRARTGELFF; CDR3nt: TGTGCCTGGTCAAGGGTCAGGGCTCGCACCGGGGAGCTGTTTTTT; abundance: many; v_gene: TRBV30; d_gene: NA; j_gene: TRBJ2-2
CDR3aa: CASSPLGQGNTGELFF; CDR3nt: TGTGCCAGCAGTCCCCTCGGACAGGGGAACACCGGGGAGCTGTTTTTT; abundance: few; v_gene: TRBV28; d_gene: TRBD1; j_gene: TRBJ2-2
CDR3aa: CASSPLDREESYGYTF; CDR3nt: TGTGCCAGCTCACCCTTGGATCGGGAGGAGAGCTATGGCTACACCTTC; abundance: once; v_gene: TRBV18; d_gene: NA; j_gene: TRBJ1-2
CDR3aa: CAWSAYREGNTEAFF; CDR3nt: TGTGCCTGGAGTGCCTACAGGGAGGGGAACACTGAAGCTTTCTTT; abundance: NA; v_gene: TRBV30; d_gene: NA; j_gene: TRBJ1-1
CDR3aa: CASSEQGPEEKLFF; CDR3nt: TGTGCCAGCAGTGAACAGGGGCCCGAAGAAAAACTGTTTTTT; abundance: few; v_gene: TRBV28; d_gene: TRBD1; j_gene: TRBJ1-4
CDR3aa: CASSLVSEGLGYGYTF; CDR3nt: TGTGCCAGCAGCTTAGTCTCGGAGGGACTTGGCTATGGCTACACCTTC; abundance: many; v_gene: TRBV11-2; d_gene: NA; j_gene: TRBJ1-2
CDR3aa: CSASPGGEGTDTQYF; CDR3nt: TGCAGTGCTAGCCCCGGCGGAGAGGGCACAGATACGCAGTATTTT; abundance: few; v_gene: TRBV20-1; d_gene: NA; j_gene: TRBJ2-3
CDR3aa: CSARVAKNTGELFF; CDR3nt: TGCAGTGCTAGAGTTGCAAAGAACACCGGGGAGCTGTTTTTT; abundance: NA; v_gene: TRBV20-1; d_gene: NA; j_gene: TRBJ2-2
CDR3aa: CASSPISRANNQPQHF; CDR3nt: TGCGCCAGCAGCCCCATTAGCAGGGCAAACAATCAGCCCCAGCATTTT; abundance: NA; v_gene: TRBV4-1; d_gene: NA; j_gene: TRBJ1-5
CDR3aa: CVSSLGQLEAFF; CDR3nt: TGTGTCAGCAGCTTGGGACAACTTGAAGCTTTCTTT; abundance: few; v_gene: TRBV5-6; d_gene: NA; j_gene: TRBJ1-1
CDR3aa: CASSLRVSPKNTGELFF; CDR3nt: TGCGCCAGCAGCCTCCGGGTCAGTCCGAAGAACACCGGGGAGCTGTTTTTT; abundance: once; v_gene: TRBV5-1; d_gene: NA; j_gene: TRBJ2-2
CDR3aa: CASEGVPHEQYF; CDR3nt: TGTGCCAGCGAGGGGGTTCCCCACGAGCAGTACTTC; abundance: many; v_gene: TRBV2; d_gene: NA; j_gene: TRBJ2-7
CDR3aa: CASSGRGHRAYNEQFF; CDR3nt: TGTGCCAGCAGCGGCAGGGGGCACAGGGCGTACAATGAGCAGTTCTTC; abundance: few; v_gene: TRBV5-4; d_gene: TRBD1; j_gene: TRBJ2-1
CDR3aa: CSVKKQEAEQFF; CDR3nt: TGCAGCGTTAAGAAACAGGAAGCTGAGCAGTTCTTC; abundance: NA; v_gene: TRBV29-1; d_gene: NA; j_gene: TRBJ2-1
CDR3aa: CASSQGPLGYTF; CDR3nt: TGTGCCAGCAGCCAGGGACCGCTGGGCTACACCTTC; abundance: NA; v_gene: TRBV5-8; d_gene: NA; j_gene: TRBJ1-2